The 14 T cell receptor beta chains below were found in one sample sequenced in a study of blood T cell repertoires in COVID-19. Generated by immunoSEQ multiplex PCR, the TCRdb table keeps only in-frame clones and is missing some. The data contain 150,000 to 200,000 clones, 60% to 80% of them singletons. Input material: peripheral blood. Receptors were obtained from a man between 65 and 85 years old with acute or convalescent COVID-19.

CDR3 sequence: CASSAQGARTRGYGYTF. The DNA of the CDR3 is TGTGCCAGCAGTGCCCAGGGGGCACGAACTCGAGGGTATGGCTACACCTTC. The gene calls are TRBV6-1 and TRBJ1-2; TRBD1 matches 8 bases. CDR3 length: 17 residues. Trimming cost V 4 bases and J 5 bases; bases outside gene matches: 15. Germline V gives CDR1 MNHNS, CDR2 SASEGT.

The chain has TRBV11-2 and TRBJ2-1; D is possibly TRBD2 (6 bases). V gave up 7 bases and J gave up 2 bases, with 24 bases separating them. This CDR3 has 18 residues. Looked up from germline, CDR1 is SGHAT and CDR2 is FQNNGV. The CDR3 coding sequence is TGTGCCAGCACTCCTAGGAGGGTCCGGGACTCCCCCTACAATGAGCAGTTCTTC. Amino acids: CASTPRRVRDSPYNEQFF.

V and J are TRBV14 and TRBJ2-2; D gene uncertain. This CDR3 has 13 residues. Trimming took 4 bases from V and 5 from J, leaving 8 bases between them. Germline V gene sequence: CDR1 SGHDN, CDR2 FVKESK. The CDR3 sequence: CASSPVRTGELFF. The CDR3 nucleotides read TGTGCCAGCAGCCCAGTCAGGACCGGGGAGCTGTTTTTT.

This clone was recorded many times. The CDR3, as DNA: TGTGCCAGCAGCGACTCCGGGACAGGGGATCAGCCCCAGCATTTT. Protein: CASSDSGTGDQPQHF. The J gene is TRBJ1-5, the V gene TRBV6-5, with 10 bases lining up with TRBD1. Germline V gene sequence: CDR1 MNHEY, CDR2 SVGAGI. V dropped 6 bases and J dropped 5; count of bases not matched to a gene: 7. This CDR3 region has 15 residues.

V and J are TRBV11-2 and TRBJ2-3; tentative D call: TRBD1 (5 bases). Trimming pared 5 bases from V and 5 bases from J, leaving 11 bases between. The CDR3 runs 13 residues. From germline, CDR1 is SGHAT and CDR2 FQNNGV. CDR3 DNA: TGTGCCAGCAGCCTAATCCAGGGAGATACGCAGTATTTT. Its translation is CASSLIQGDTQYF. Full variable domain (missing parts from reference TRBV11-2 and TRBJ2-3): EAGVAQSPRYKIIEKRQSVAFWCNPISGHATLYWYQQILGQGPKLLIQFQNNGVVDDSQLPKDRFSAERLKGVDSTLKIQPAKLEDSAVYLCASSLIQGDTQYFGPGTRLTVL.

The CDR3: CASSSTGLQETQYF. CDR3 DNA: TGTGCCAGCAGCTCGACAGGACTCCAAGAGACCCAGTACTTC. V is TRBV7-8 and J is TRBJ2-5, with D perhaps TRBD1 (6 bases). The germline V and J ends were trimmed by 4 bases and 1 base, with 10 bases remaining between them. The CDR3 loop spans 14 amino acids. In germline, CDR1 is SGHVS, CDR2 FQNEAQ.

The chain uses TRBV11-3 and TRBJ2-1; TRBD2 matches at 8 bases. CDR1 is SGHNT and CDR2 is YENEEA in the germline V gene. V trimming: 6 bases; J trimming: 0 bases; junction bases outside the gene matches: 4. CDR3 length: 15 residues. The CDR3 DNA follows: TGTGCCAGCAGACTAGCGGCTTACTCCTACAATGAGCAGTTCTTC. Residues: CASRLAAYSYNEQFF.

The chain is built from TRBV11-3 and TRBJ2-5; the match to TRBD2 covers 7 bases. The V segment lost 5 bases and the J segment 0 bases; nucleotides outside the gene matches: 6. CDR3 size: 15 residues. Germline CDR1 SGHNT, CDR2 YENEEA. CDR3 in DNA: TGTGCCAGCAGCCCTGGGGGGGTGTACCAAGAGACCCAGTACTTC. Encoded protein: CASSPGGVYQETQYF. The full variable domain, with the rest looked up from reference TRBV11-3 and TRBJ2-5, is EAGVVQSPRYKIIEKKQPVAFWCNPISGHNTLYWYLQNLGQGPELLIRYENEEAVDDSQLPKDRFSAERLKGVDSTLKIQPAELGDSAVYLCASSPGGVYQETQYFGPGTRLLVL.

The chain uses TRBV7-2 and TRBJ1-4; no clear D gene. CDR1 and CDR2 from the germline V gene are SGHTA and FQGNSA. Trimming took 5 bases from V and 1 from J, leaving 2 bases between them. The CDR3 is 12 residues long. The CDR3, as DNA: TGTGCCAGCAGCCGAACTAATGAAAAACTGTTTTTT. Amino acid sequence: CASSRTNEKLFF.

The chain carries TRBV2 and TRBJ2-6, with 7 bases fitting TRBD2. CDR1 SNHLY and CDR2 FYNNEI come from the germline V gene. The length of the CDR3 is 18 residues. The trim removed 8 bases at V and 0 bases at J, leaving 13 bases unmatched. The CDR3 nucleotides read TGTGCCAGCTTCCCTAGGGCTAGCGGAAGCTCTGGGGCCAACGTCCTGACTTTC. The encoded protein is CASFPRASGSSGANVLTF.

The chain joins TRBV18 to TRBJ1-3, with no clear D. The CDR3 covers 15 residues. The V end lost 3 bases, the J end lost 0 bases, and 9 bases lay between the germline ends. CDR1 and CDR2 from the germline V gene are KGHSH and LQKENI. CDR3 residues: CASSPPGFSGNTIYF. The CDR3 DNA reads as TGTGCCAGCTCACCCCCCGGGTTCTCTGGAAACACCATATATTTT.

The chain combines TRBV2 with TRBJ2-3; D is possibly TRBD1 (6 bases). The CDR3 extends over 15 amino acids. The V gene's germline CDR1 is SNHLY and CDR2 FYNNEI. Trimming left V 7 bases short and J 0 bases short, with 14 bases between. CDR3 residues: CASKPRGSSTDTQYF. The CDR3 region has the DNA TGTGCCAGCAAGCCGAGGGGGTCTAGCACAGATACGCAGTATTTT. Full variable domain (remainder filled in from reference TRBV2 and TRBJ2-3): EPEVTQTPSHQVTQMGQEVILRCVPISNHLYFYWYRQILGQKVEFLVSFYNNEISEKSEIFDDQFSVERPDGSNFTLKIRSTKLEDSAMYFCASKPRGSSTDTQYFGPGTRLTVL.

The chain couples TRBV28 to TRBJ1-2, with TRBD1 matching 7 bases. CDR1 is MDHEN, CDR2 SYDVKM, per germline. This CDR3 contains 14 residues. J lost 4 bases, V lost 5 bases, and 7 bases had no gene match. As DNA, the CDR3 is TGTGCCAGCAGTCTCACAGGGGCCGCCTATGGCTACACCTTC. It specifies CASSLTGAAYGYTF.

The genes are TRBV6-5 and TRBJ2-7; D may be TRBD2 (6 bases). Trimming removed 5 bases at V and 5 bases at J, with 16 bases between. The CDR3 runs to 14 residues. CDR1 is MNHEY and CDR2 is SVGAGI in the germline V gene. The chain's CDR3 is CASSTGGSVNEQYF. DNA of the CDR3: TGTGCCAGCAGTACCGGGGGTAGCGTGAACGAGCAGTACTTC.